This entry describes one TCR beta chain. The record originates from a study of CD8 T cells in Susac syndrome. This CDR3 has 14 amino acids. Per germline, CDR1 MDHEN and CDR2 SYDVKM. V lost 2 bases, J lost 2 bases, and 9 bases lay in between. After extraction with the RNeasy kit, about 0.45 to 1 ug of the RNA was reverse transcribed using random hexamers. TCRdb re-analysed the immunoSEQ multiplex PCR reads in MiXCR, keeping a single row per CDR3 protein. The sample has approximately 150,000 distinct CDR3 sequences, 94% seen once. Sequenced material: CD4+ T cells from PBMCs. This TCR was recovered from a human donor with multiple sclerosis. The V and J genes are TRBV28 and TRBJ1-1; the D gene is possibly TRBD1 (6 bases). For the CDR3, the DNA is TGTGCCAGCAGTTTACAGGGGAAAAACACTGAAGCTTTCTTT. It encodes CASSLQGKNTEAFF.